The 28 T cell receptor beta chains below all came from one sample that was sequenced in a study of post-analysis software for immune sequencing data. Findings of the study overall: Patients had higher frequencies than controls of about five TRBV segments, including TRBV5-6, TRBV5-1 and TRBV20-1.

cDNA libraries of TCR beta carried unique molecular identifiers. TCRdb reanalysed the PCR reads using MiXCR and keeps one entry per CDR3 protein. The repertoire has around 200,000 distinct CDR3 sequences, 25% to 35% of them found once; the top ten carry 3% to 4%. Their antigens remain unidentified. Material: blood. These receptors all come from a girl aged 2-17 years with multiple sclerosis.

This clonotype was observed at least ten times. V and J are TRBV5-1 and TRBJ2-5, with TRBD2 as a possible D gene (5 bases). CDR3 length equals 14 residues. Between the trimmed V and J ends, which lost 0 bases and 4 bases, there was a span of 10 bases. Germline CDR1 is SGHRS and CDR2 is YFSETQ. This CDR3 is CASSLGLRGETQYF. The CDR3 DNA reads TGCGCCAGCAGCTTGGGCCTCCGGGGAGAGACCCAGTACTTC.

V gene TRBV7-9 combines with J gene TRBJ1-2; possibly TRBD1 for D (6 bases). This CDR3 has 13 amino acids. V lost 8 bases to trimming and J lost 6 bases, with 16 bases between them. Germline V gene data show CDR1 as SEHNR and CDR2 as FQNEAQ (reference sequence). CDR3 residues: CASGSTGLHGYTF. CDR3 DNA: TGTGCCAGCGGCTCTACAGGGCTGCATGGCTACACCTTC.

At least ten counts were recorded for this clonotype. The chain is built from TRBV6-4 and TRBJ1-5; possibly TRBD1 for D (5 bases). In germline, CDR1 is MRHNA, CDR2 SNTAGT. Trimming shortened V by 0 bases and J by 2 bases, and 11 bases separated the two germline ends. This CDR3 region has 16 residues. The CDR3 reads CASSDSAGLGNQPQHF. CDR3 DNA sequence: TGTGCCAGCAGTGACTCAGCAGGGCTGGGCAATCAGCCCCAGCATTTT.

V is TRBV12-3 or TRBV12-4 and J is TRBJ1-1; no clear D. CDR3 length: 15 residues. V lost 3 bases and J 1 base, leaving 12 bases between the germline ends. CDR3 region: CASSFPGLGNTEAFF. The CDR3 DNA follows: TGTGCCAGCAGTTTCCCCGGATTGGGGAACACTGAAGCTTTCTTT.

This clonotype was detected ten times or more. The chain joins TRBV3-1 to TRBJ2-1, with 9 bases lining up with TRBD2. Germline V gene data show CDR1 as LGHDT and CDR2 as YNNKEL (reference sequence). Germline trimming cut 4 bases from V and 7 bases from J; bases unmatched to any gene: 8. This CDR3 is 15 amino acids long. The CDR3 loop reads CASSLLSGGGNEQFF. In nucleotides, the CDR3 is TGTGCCAGCAGCCTCCTTAGCGGGGGAGGAAATGAGCAGTTCTTC.

The V and J genes are TRBV7-2 and TRBJ2-1; D not certain. CDR1 is SGHTA and CDR2 is FQGNSA in the germline V gene. V was shortened by 5 bases and J by 0 bases, with 11 bases between the two germline ends. The CDR3 has 15 residues. The chain's CDR3 is CASSLGPSSYNEQFF. CDR3 in DNA: TGTGCCAGCAGCCTTGGTCCGAGCTCCTACAATGAGCAGTTCTTC.

This clonotype was recorded a few times. V is TRBV6-5 and J is TRBJ2-4; possible D gene TRBD2, 6 bases. The CDR3 loop spans 15 amino acids. Germline lookup yields CDR1 MNHEY and CDR2 SVGAGI. V gave up 6 bases and J gave up 3 bases, with 15 bases separating them. The CDR3 DNA sequence: TGTGCCAGCAGCCCTAGAGTCGGGGGCAAAAACATTCAGTACTTC. Encoded protein: CASSPRVGGKNIQYF.

There are a few counts of this clonotype. The chain carries TRBV7-9 and TRBJ2-1; D is perhaps TRBD2 (6 bases). V was shortened by 6 bases and J by 6 bases, with 18 bases between the two germline ends. Germline V gene data show CDR1 as SEHNR and CDR2 as FQNEAQ (reference sequence). The CDR3 sequence is 15 residues long. For the CDR3, the DNA is TGTGCCAGCAGATCACGGAGGGGCCCGTTCAATGAGCAGTTCTTC. Amino acid sequence: CASRSRRGPFNEQFF.

A note on this clonotype: Since a much larger clone is just one base distant, this may be a read error. This chain joins TRBV12-3 or TRBV12-4 and TRBJ1-5; maybe TRBD1 (5 bases). The CDR3 is made up of 15 amino acids. CDR3 coding DNA: TGTGCCAGCAGCGGACGGGGGAATAGCAATCAGCCCCGGCATTTT. Amino acid sequence: CASSGRGNSNQPRHF.

This clonotype was counted only a few times. The V call is TRBV20-1, the J call TRBJ2-1; D is perhaps TRBD2 (6 bases). The ends were cut back, 6 bases at V and 2 bases at J, with 8 bases in the middle. Germline loops: CDR1 DFQATT, CDR2 SNEGSKA (reference sequence). This CDR3 has 12 amino acids. The CDR3 region is CSARGTYNEQFF. As DNA, the CDR3 is TGCAGTGCCCGGGGGACCTACAATGAGCAGTTCTTC.

This clonotype turned up a few times. The chain employs TRBV28 and TRBJ2-7, with D uncertain. V lost 2 bases and J lost 3, with 5 bases in between. Germline CDR1 reads MDHEN; CDR2 reads SYDVKM. The CDR3 runs to 12 residues. Written as DNA, the CDR3 is TGTGCCAGCAGTTTAATCCGCTACGAGCAGTACTTC. Translation: CASSLIRYEQYF.

The count of this clonotype is one. It may be a read error: a sequence one base away is much more abundant. V usage is TRBV7-9 and J usage is TRBJ2-5, with D maybe TRBD1 (6 bases). The CDR3 spans 13 residues. V gave up 5 bases and J gave up 1 base, with 8 bases separating them. Germline CDR1 and CDR2: SEHNR and FQNEAQ (reference sequence). The CDR3 bases are TGTGCCAGCAGCAGGGACACCCAAGAGACCCAGTACTTC. Protein sequence: CASSRDTQETQYF.

The table lists this clonotype with many counts. The chain joins TRBV7-3 to TRBJ1-2, with D possibly matching TRBD1 (5 bases). CDR1 SGHTA and CDR2 FQGTGA come from the germline V gene. The CDR3 covers 16 residues. Trimming stripped 3 bases from V and 3 bases from J, with 17 bases between. CDR3 bases: TGTGCCAGCAGCTTTTCCGGGGCTTCAGGCGACTATGGCTACACCTTC. Its translation is CASSFSGASGDYGYTF. The full variable domain, rest sourced from reference TRBV7-3 and TRBJ1-2, is GAGVSQTPSNKVTEKGKYVELRCDPISGHTALYWYRQSLGQGPEFLIYFQGTGAADDSGLPNDRFFAVRPEGSVSTLKIQRTERGDSAVYLCASSFSGASGDYGYTFGSGTRLTVV.

This clonotype occurred many times. The rearrangement joins TRBV12-3 or TRBV12-4 to TRBJ2-7, with 9 bases aligning to TRBD1. V trimming: 5 bases; J trimming: 4 bases; junction bases outside the gene matches: 6. CDR3 length: 14 residues. CDR3: CASSKGTGKYEQYF. In DNA, the CDR3 is TGTGCCAGCAGTAAAGGGACAGGGAAGTACGAGCAGTACTTC.

This sequence joins TRBV7-8 and TRBJ1-1; 9 bases are shared with TRBD1. V gave up 4 bases and J gave up 0 bases; unmatched junction bases: 6. The CDR3 is 16 residues long. Germline CDR1 and CDR2: SGHVS and FQNEAQ. The CDR3 coding sequence is TGTGCCAGCAGCTATGGGGACAGGGCCCTGAACACTGAAGCTTTCTTT. It specifies CASSYGDRALNTEAFF.

This clonotype was observed many times. V and J are TRBV12-3 or TRBV12-4 and TRBJ1-5; D is undetermined. Trimming stripped 3 bases from V and 4 bases from J, with 10 bases between. This CDR3 has 14 amino acids. Here the CDR3 reads CASSFWASNQPQHF. The DNA of the CDR3 is TGTGCCAGCAGTTTCTGGGCATCTAATCAGCCCCAGCATTTT.

This clonotype was picked up many times. The CDR3 loop reads CSVATGANVLTF. The DNA for the CDR3 is TGCAGCGTTGCGACTGGGGCCAACGTCCTGACTTTC. The chain carries TRBV29-1 and TRBJ2-6; no clear D. The V and J ends lost 4 bases and 2 bases respectively, with 3 bases between them. The CDR3 totals 12 residues. Germline V CDR1 and CDR2: SQVTM, ANQGSEA.

This chain uses TRBV7-9 with TRBJ2-3, with D possibly called TRBD1 or TRBD2 (5 bases each). V lost 5 bases to trimming and J lost 1 base, with 16 bases between them. The CDR3 runs to 16 residues. Looked up from germline, CDR1 is SEHNR and CDR2 is FQNEAQ (reference sequence). The CDR3: CASSLQGRTGTDTQYF. The CDR3 nucleotides read TGTGCCAGCAGCCTCCAGGGCAGGACTGGCACAGATACGCAGTATTTT.

J is TRBJ2-1 and V is TRBV7-9; D is possibly TRBD2 (5 bases). The germline V gene has CDR1 SEHNR and CDR2 FQNEAQ (reference sequence). This CDR3 is built from 17 residues. V shed 1 base and J shed 3 bases, with 16 bases lying between them. This chain's CDR3 is CASSLGPERSFYNEQFF. For the CDR3, the DNA is TGTGCCAGCAGCTTAGGTCCGGAGCGGAGCTTCTACAATGAGCAGTTCTTC.

This clonotype was counted ten times or more. V usage is TRBV6-1 and J usage is TRBJ2-1, with 8 bases identical to TRBD2. Germline CDR1 MNHNS, CDR2 SASEGT. The CDR3 has 17 residues. After removal of 5 bases from V and 7 bases from J, the junction contained 16 bases not matched to a gene. The CDR3 is CASSPRLAGLVRNEQFF. In DNA form, the CDR3 reads TGTGCCAGCAGTCCTCGGCTAGCGGGTTTAGTGCGGAATGAGCAGTTCTTC.

Remarks on this clonotype: A read error may produce the germline difference seen at one junction end. CDR3 sequence: CASSLAAAGLNYGHTF. DNA of the CDR3: TGTGCCAGCAGCTTAGCCGCGGCAGGGCTGAACTATGGCCACACCTTC. The V gene is TRBV7-2, the J gene TRBJ1-2, with a weak D call TRBD1 (5 bases). The germline CDR1 and CDR2 sequences are SGHTA and FQGNSA. The CDR3 sequence is 16 residues long.

This clonotype was seen only a few times. The V and J genes are TRBV20-1 and TRBJ2-7; 13 bases agree with TRBD2. Trimming took 6 bases from V and 4 from J; bases not matched to a gene: 3. This CDR3 comprises 13 residues. Germline CDR1 is DFQATT and CDR2 is SNEGSKA (reference sequence). CDR3 sequence reads: CSAGTSGVYEQYF. The DNA of the CDR3 is TGCAGTGCCGGGACTAGCGGGGTGTACGAGCAGTACTTC.

With regard to this clonotype: A read error may be the cause here, since a much bigger clone is one base away. The chain couples TRBV5-1 to TRBJ2-7; D unclear. The CDR3 has 14 amino acids. Germline values: CDR1 SGHRS, CDR2 YFSETQ. Trimming shortened V by 3 bases and J by 2 bases, and 12 bases separated the two germline ends. CDR3 residues: CASSCTVLTYEQYF. CDR3 nucleotide sequence: TGCGCCAGCAGCTGCACAGTGCTTACCTACGAGCAGTACTTC.

The chain carries TRBV20-1 and TRBJ1-5; 9 bases fit TRBD1. This CDR3 is 15 amino acids long. The germline gives CDR1 DFQATT, CDR2 SNEGSKA (reference sequence). Losses at the gene ends were 2 bases for V and 7 bases for J; bases not matched to a gene: 9. The CDR3 loop is CSARPGTGLGQPQHF. The CDR3 region has the DNA TGCAGTGCTAGACCCGGGACAGGGTTAGGACAGCCCCAGCATTTT.

The chain recombines TRBV5-5 with TRBJ2-1; TRBD2 matches at 9 bases. This CDR3 is 15 amino acids long. The V and J ends lost 6 bases and 7 bases, in that order; junction bases with no gene match: 11. Germline V gene lookup returns CDR1 SGHKS and CDR2 YYEKEE (reference sequence). In DNA form, the CDR3 reads TGTGCCAGCACGGGACTAGCAACTGTTCGGAATGAGCAGTTCTTC. Its protein product is CASTGLATVRNEQFF. The full variable domain, in which reference TRBV5-5 and TRBJ2-1 provide the parts outside the CDR3, is DAGVTQSPTHLIKTRGQQVTLRCSPISGHKSVSWYQQVLGQGPQFIFQYYEKEERGRGNFPDRFSARQFPNYSSELNVNALLLGDSALYLCASTGLATVRNEQFFGPGTRLTVL.

The table lists this clonotype with many counts. This chain links TRBV5-1 with TRBJ2-5; 7 bases match TRBD1. The CDR3 loop spans 14 amino acids. Germline V CDR1 and CDR2: SGHRS, YFSETQ. J was trimmed by 2 bases and V by 4 bases; bases with no gene match: 5. DNA for the CDR3: TGCGCCAGCAGCCAAGGGACAGCGCAAGAGACCCAGTACTTC. Translating it yields CASSQGTAQETQYF.

In this sample, this clonotype turned up many times. The chain combines TRBV12-3 or TRBV12-4 with TRBJ2-5, with a possible D match to TRBD1 (6 bases). The CDR3 sequence is 14 residues long. Trimming took 5 bases from V and 5 from J, leaving 15 bases between them. DNA for the CDR3: TGTGCCAGCAGTGGGCTCGGGACATCCGAGACCCAGTACTTC. It codes for CASSGLGTSETQYF.

This clonotype was detected only a few times. The V call is TRBV20-1, the J call TRBJ1-6; D remains unclear. Germline loops: CDR1 DFQATT, CDR2 SNEGSKA (reference sequence). This CDR3 is built from 15 residues. Trimming shortened V by 0 bases and J by 0 bases, and 6 bases separated the two germline ends. The CDR3 loop is CSARDSSSYNSPLHF. The CDR3 region has the DNA TGCAGTGCTAGAGATTCAAGCTCCTATAATTCACCCCTCCACTTT.